A single sample gave rise to the 20 T cell receptor beta chains below, sequenced in a study of blood T cell repertoires in COVID-19. Assay: immunoSEQ multiplex PCR; the TCRdb copy retains only in-frame clones and omits some. The repertoire has fewer than 350,000 clones, approximately 81% of them found once; the top ten carry roughly 2.7%. The specimen sequenced was PBMCs or T cells enriched from blood (not recorded which). All receptors derive from a woman between 45 and 65 years old who had recovered from COVID-19.

This rearrangement joins TRBV7-2 to TRBJ2-3; 8 bases match TRBD1. The germline CDR1 and CDR2 sequences are SGHTA and FQGNSA. V gave up 1 base and J gave up 4 bases; unmatched junction bases: 4. The CDR3 contains 15 residues. The CDR3 nucleotides read TGTGCCAGCAGCTTAGTAGGACAGGGAGCAGATACGCAGTATTTT. This sequence encodes CASSLVGQGADTQYF.

V and J are TRBV15 and TRBJ1-5, with D possibly TRBD1 on 6 matching bases. In germline, CDR1 is LNHNV, CDR2 YYDKDF (reference sequence). Deletions cut 1 base from V and 4 bases from J, with 14 bases between. The CDR3 has 16 amino acids. The CDR3 bases are TGTGCCACCAGCAGAGGCCGGGACATCGGGAATCAGCCCCAGCATTTT. Residues: CATSRGRDIGNQPQHF.

This clone occurred a few times. The sample carries other DNA sequences with the same CDR3. The chain couples TRBV9 to TRBJ1-1; D is perhaps TRBD1 (6 bases). This CDR3 contains 13 residues. Trimming left V 3 bases short and J 5 bases short, with 11 bases between. Germline CDR1 is SGDLS and CDR2 is YYNGEE. The CDR3 DNA reads as TGTGCCAGCAGCGCGGGGGGCGTTACTGAAGCTTTCTTT. It codes for CASSAGGVTEAFF.

V gene TRBV30 combines with J gene TRBJ1-2, with D possibly matching TRBD1 (5 bases). Germline V lookup: CDR1 GTSNPN, CDR2 SVGIG (reference sequence). The CDR3 extends over 14 amino acids. Trimming shortened V by 1 base and J by 2 bases, and 11 bases separated the two germline ends. This chain's CDR3 is CAWSEGLSNYGYTF. The CDR3 DNA sequence: TGTGCCTGGAGTGAGGGACTATCGAACTATGGCTACACCTTC. Variable domain in full (rest from reference TRBV30 and TRBJ1-2): SQTIHQWPATLVQPVGSPLSLECTVEGTSNPNLYWYRQAAGRGLQLLFYSVGIGQISSEVPQNLSASRPQDRQFILSSKKLLLSDSGFYLCAWSEGLSNYGYTFGSGTRLTVV.

The chain uses TRBV19 and TRBJ1-1; 7 bases fit TRBD1. The CDR3 contains 12 residues. V trimming: 5 bases; J trimming: 6 bases; junction bases outside the gene matches: 3. Per germline, CDR1 LNHDA and CDR2 SQIVND (reference sequence). CDR3 DNA sequence: TGTGCCAGTAGTCCGGGGACAGCTGAAGCTTTCTTT. It translates to CASSPGTAEAFF.

The chain is built from TRBV28 and TRBJ2-2, with 7 bases aligning to TRBD1. This CDR3 has 14 amino acids. Germline-derived CDR1 and CDR2 are MDHEN and SYDVKM. Trimming took 7 bases from V and 5 from J; bases not matched to a gene: 7. The CDR3 nucleotides are TGTGCCAGCACTTGGGACAGAAGGACCGGGGAGCTGTTTTTT. Translating it yields CASTWDRRTGELFF.

This clone was picked up a small number of times. V is TRBV7-2 and J is TRBJ2-7, with TRBD1 identical over 10 bases. The CDR3 has 13 amino acids. V shed 8 bases and J 2 bases; nucleotides not matched to a gene: 3. The V gene's germline CDR1 is SGHTA and CDR2 FQGNSA. CDR3 loop: CASAGQGPYEQYF. Here the CDR3 DNA reads TGTGCCAGCGCGGGACAGGGGCCCTACGAGCAGTACTTC.

The chain employs TRBV12-5 and TRBJ1-4; D may be TRBD1 (5 bases). CDR1 LGHNT and CDR2 FRNRAP come from the germline V gene. This CDR3 contains 15 residues. Trimming left V 4 bases short and J 6 bases short, with 15 bases between. The CDR3 region has the DNA TGTGCTAGTGGTTGGGGCAGGAGAATTGATGAAAAACTGTTTTTT. Translated, it gives CASGWGRRIDEKLFF.

This CDR3 is CASSPESTGAYEQYF. The CDR3 DNA reads TGTGCCAGCTCACCGGAATCAACAGGTGCATACGAGCAGTACTTC. This sequence joins TRBV18 and TRBJ2-7; D is perhaps TRBD1 (5 bases). V was clipped by 3 bases and J by 4 bases, with 16 bases between them. From germline, CDR1 is KGHSH and CDR2 LQKENI. The CDR3 contains 15 residues.

The chain links TRBV19 to TRBJ2-3, with 9 bases aligning to TRBD2. V shed 4 bases and J 5 bases; nucleotides not matched to a gene: 7. The CDR3 loop spans 15 amino acids. The germline V gene encodes CDR1 LNHDA and CDR2 SQIVND (reference sequence). The CDR3 coding sequence is TGTGCCAGTAGTAAAGGTAGCGGGAGTCAAGATACGCAGTATTTT. It translates to CASSKGSGSQDTQYF.

This clone appeared once. This sequence joins TRBV29-1 and TRBJ1-4, with D possibly matching TRBD1 (6 bases). Germline V CDR1 and CDR2: SQVTM, ANQGSEA. The V and J ends lost 4 bases and 6 bases respectively, with 9 bases between them. This CDR3 comprises 12 residues. CDR3 nucleotide sequence: TGCAGCGTTGGACAGGATTATGAAAAACTGTTTTTT. Residues: CSVGQDYEKLFF.

The V gene is TRBV7-9, the J gene TRBJ2-3; TRBD2 is a possible D gene (6 bases). The V gene lost 0 bases and the J gene lost 3 bases, with 13 bases spanning the gap. Germline V gene lookup returns CDR1 SEHNR and CDR2 FQNEAQ (reference sequence). There are 16 residues in the CDR3. The CDR3 nucleotides are TGTGCCAGCAGCTTAGCGACTAGTCCCCGAACAGATACGCAGTATTTT. Encoded protein: CASSLATSPRTDTQYF. The variable domain in full, completed from reference TRBV7-9 and TRBJ2-3, reads DTGVSQNPRHKITKRGQNVTFRCDPISEHNRLYWYRQTLGQGPEFLTYFQNEAQLEKSRLLSDRFSAERPKGSFSTLEIQRTEQGDSAMYLCASSLATSPRTDTQYFGPGTRLTVL.

The J gene is TRBJ2-1, the V gene TRBV5-5; a weak D match, TRBD2 (7 bases). CDR3 size: 15 residues. Deletions cut 4 bases from V and 2 bases from J, with 13 bases between. Germline V gene sequence: CDR1 SGHKS, CDR2 YYEKEE (reference sequence). CDR3: CASSPPGGPYNEQFF. CDR3 DNA sequence: TGTGCCAGCAGCCCTCCCGGGGGGCCCTACAATGAGCAGTTCTTC.

The chain combines TRBV6-5 with TRBJ1-6; 8 positions match TRBD1. V was clipped by 4 bases and J by 9 bases; unmatched bases: 5. The CDR3 is 14 residues long. CDR1 and CDR2 from the germline V gene are MNHEY and SVGAGI. The chain's CDR3 is CASSSMDRASPLHF. The CDR3 DNA follows: TGTGCCAGCAGTTCCATGGACAGGGCTTCACCCCTCCACTTT.

The chain links TRBV5-4 to TRBJ1-5; D is ambiguous. CDR1 is SGHNT and CDR2 is YYREEE in the germline V gene (reference sequence). The CDR3 sequence is 15 residues long. Trimming shortened V by 0 bases and J by 1 base, and 8 bases separated the two germline ends. This CDR3 is CASSLGGWSNQPQHF. CDR3 DNA: TGTGCCAGCAGCTTGGGCGGATGGAGCAATCAGCCCCAGCATTTT.

CDR3 region: CASSLGVFSYNEQFF. DNA for the CDR3: TGTGCCAGCAGCCTCGGGGTTTTCTCCTACAATGAGCAGTTCTTC. The chain combines TRBV5-6 with TRBJ2-1; D possibly corresponds to TRBD2 (5 bases). The CDR3 consists of 15 residues. V was cut by 4 bases and J by 0 bases, with 11 bases left in between. Germline assignment: CDR1 SGHDT and CDR2 YYEEEE.

The chain combines TRBV7-9 with TRBJ1-2, with D unclear. Looked up from germline, CDR1 is SEHNR and CDR2 is FQNEAQ (reference sequence). CDR3 length: 14 residues. V was trimmed by 5 bases and J by 4 bases, leaving 14 bases between them. CDR3 in amino acids: CASSAGEHPYGYTF. As DNA, the CDR3 is TGTGCCAGCAGCGCTGGGGAGCACCCCTATGGCTACACCTTC.

The CDR3 region is CASSIQKNTGELFF. DNA of the CDR3: TGTGCCAGTAGTATCCAAAAGAACACCGGGGAGCTGTTTTTT. The V and J genes are TRBV19 and TRBJ2-2, with D uncertain. The V end lost 3 bases, the J end lost 1 base, and 6 bases lay between the germline ends. Germline CDR1 is LNHDA and CDR2 is SQIVND (reference sequence). The CDR3 consists of 14 residues.

The chain employs TRBV18 and TRBJ1-1; TRBD1 is a possible D gene (6 bases). Trimming took 6 bases from V and 1 from J, leaving 12 bases between them. CDR1 KGHSH and CDR2 LQKENI come from the germline V gene. The length of the CDR3 is 14 residues. The CDR3 DNA follows: TGTGCCAGCTCGTCTCAGGGGCCGAACACTGAAGCTTTCTTT. Translating gives CASSSQGPNTEAFF.

This clone is a singleton in its sample. The chain carries TRBV11-2 and TRBJ1-1, with D unresolved. Looked up from germline, CDR1 is SGHAT and CDR2 is FQNNGV. The CDR3 is made up of 11 amino acids. V was shortened by 3 bases and J by 8 bases, with 7 bases between the two germline ends. The CDR3 nucleotides are TGTGCCAGCAGCTTCCAGGTGGAAGCTTTCTTT. It codes for CASSFQVEAFF.